This T cell receptor (beta chain) stems from a study of cytomegalovirus exposure and HLA in healthy donors. Study-wide findings and caveats: Reports showed the classifier diagnosing cytomegalovirus status with high specificity and sensitivity. In vitro testing confirmed a few CMV-associated chains as specific for CMV antigens.

In regard to this clone: The target antigen is unknown.

With 4 bases clipped from V and 5 bases from J, the junction kept 4 bases outside the gene matches. The CDR3 is 15 amino acids. Germline CDR1 reads WSHSY; CDR2 reads SAAADI. Here immunoSEQ multiplex PCR was the method, and the copy in TCRdb shows in-frame clones only, minus some. The sample includes 110,000 to 150,000 clones, 94% of them seen just once. Sequencing was done on a sample of PBMCs. The chain uses TRBV10-2 and TRBJ2-1; 11 bases fit TRBD2. The sequence was obtained from a man between 18 and 35 years old in good health and CMV-seropositive. The CDR3 DNA reads TGCGCCAGCAGTGGACCTAGCGGGAGGCACAATGAGCAGTTCTTC. Protein: CASSGPSGRHNEQFF.